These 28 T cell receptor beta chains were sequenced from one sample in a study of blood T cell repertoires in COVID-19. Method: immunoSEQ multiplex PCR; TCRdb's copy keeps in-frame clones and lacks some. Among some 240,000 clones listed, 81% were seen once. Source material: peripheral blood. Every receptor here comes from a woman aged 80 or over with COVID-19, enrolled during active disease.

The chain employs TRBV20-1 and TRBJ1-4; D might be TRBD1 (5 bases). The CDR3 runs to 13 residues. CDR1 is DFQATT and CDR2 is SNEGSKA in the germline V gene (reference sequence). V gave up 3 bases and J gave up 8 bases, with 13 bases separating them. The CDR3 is CSASRERGEKLFF. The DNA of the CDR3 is TGCAGTGCTAGTCGGGAGAGGGGAGAAAAACTGTTTTTT.

Here the CDR3 DNA reads TGTGCCAGCAGCTCGACAGGGGGATACTCACCCCTCCACTTT. This encodes CASSSTGGYSPLHF. V is TRBV7-9 and J is TRBJ1-6; TRBD1 matches at 9 bases. With 4 bases clipped from V and 10 bases from J, the junction kept 5 bases outside the gene matches. Germline CDR1 reads SEHNR; CDR2 reads FQNEAQ (reference sequence). CDR3 size: 14 residues.

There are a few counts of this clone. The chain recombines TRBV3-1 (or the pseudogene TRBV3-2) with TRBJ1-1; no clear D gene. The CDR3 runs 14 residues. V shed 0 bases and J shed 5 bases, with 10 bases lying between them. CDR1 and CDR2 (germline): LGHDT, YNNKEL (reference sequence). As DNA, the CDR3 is TGTGCCAGCAGCCAAGACCACGGCGGAACTGAAGCTTTCTTT. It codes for CASSQDHGGTEAFF.

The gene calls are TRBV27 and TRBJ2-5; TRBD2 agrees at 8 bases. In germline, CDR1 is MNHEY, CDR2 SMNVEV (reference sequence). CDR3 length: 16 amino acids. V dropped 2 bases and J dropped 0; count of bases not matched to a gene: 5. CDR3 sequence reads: CASSLMLAGNQETQYF. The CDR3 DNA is TGTGCCAGCAGTTTAATGCTAGCGGGCAACCAAGAGACCCAGTACTTC.

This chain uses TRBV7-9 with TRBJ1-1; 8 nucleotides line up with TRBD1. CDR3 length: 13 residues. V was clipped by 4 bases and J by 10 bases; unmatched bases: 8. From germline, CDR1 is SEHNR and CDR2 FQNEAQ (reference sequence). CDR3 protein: CASSSFGQGTAFF. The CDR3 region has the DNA TGTGCCAGCAGCTCTTTCGGACAGGGAACAGCTTTCTTT.

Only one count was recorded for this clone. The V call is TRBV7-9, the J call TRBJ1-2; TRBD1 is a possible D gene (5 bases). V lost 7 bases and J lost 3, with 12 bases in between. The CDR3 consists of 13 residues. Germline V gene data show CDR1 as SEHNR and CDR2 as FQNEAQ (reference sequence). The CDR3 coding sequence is TGTGCCAGCACCCCAAAGGGGTACTATGGCTACACCTTC. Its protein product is CASTPKGYYGYTF.

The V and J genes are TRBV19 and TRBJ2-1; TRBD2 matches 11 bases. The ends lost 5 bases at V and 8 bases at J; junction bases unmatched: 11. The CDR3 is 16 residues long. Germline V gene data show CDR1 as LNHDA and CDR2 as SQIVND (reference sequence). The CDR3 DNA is TGTGCCAGTAGTTTCCTAGCGGGAGGAGGTGTGGATGAGCAGTTCTTC. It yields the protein CASSFLAGGGVDEQFF.

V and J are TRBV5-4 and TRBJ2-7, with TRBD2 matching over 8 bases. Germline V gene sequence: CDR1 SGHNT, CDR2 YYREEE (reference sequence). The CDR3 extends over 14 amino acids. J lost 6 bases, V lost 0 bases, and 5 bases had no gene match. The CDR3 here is CASSLATTSAEQYF. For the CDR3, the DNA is TGTGCCAGCAGCTTGGCCACGACTAGCGCCGAGCAGTACTTC.

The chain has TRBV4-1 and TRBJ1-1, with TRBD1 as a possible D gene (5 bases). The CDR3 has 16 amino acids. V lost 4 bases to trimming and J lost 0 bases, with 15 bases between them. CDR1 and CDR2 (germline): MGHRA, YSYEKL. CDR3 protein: CASSPHTTEVNTEAFF. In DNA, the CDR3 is TGCGCCAGCAGCCCCCATACGACAGAGGTGAACACTGAAGCTTTCTTT.

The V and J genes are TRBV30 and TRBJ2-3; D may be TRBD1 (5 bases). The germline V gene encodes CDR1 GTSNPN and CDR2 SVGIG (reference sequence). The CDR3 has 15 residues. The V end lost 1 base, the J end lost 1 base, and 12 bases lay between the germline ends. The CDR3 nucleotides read TGTGCCTGGAGTGGATTCAGGGTGGGCACAGATACGCAGTATTTT. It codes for CAWSGFRVGTDTQYF.

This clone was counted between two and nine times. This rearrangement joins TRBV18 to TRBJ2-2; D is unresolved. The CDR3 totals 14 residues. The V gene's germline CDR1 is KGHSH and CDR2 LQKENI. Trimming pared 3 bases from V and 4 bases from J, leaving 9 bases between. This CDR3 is CASSPVTVTGELFF. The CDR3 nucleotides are TGTGCCAGCTCACCGGTTACAGTCACCGGGGAGCTGTTTTTT. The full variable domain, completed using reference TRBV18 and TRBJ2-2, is NAGVMQNPRHLVRRRGQEARLRCSPMKGHSHVYWYRQLPEEGLKFMVYLQKENIIDESGMPKERFSAEFPKEGPSILRIQQVVRGDSAAYFCASSPVTVTGELFFGEGSRLTVL.

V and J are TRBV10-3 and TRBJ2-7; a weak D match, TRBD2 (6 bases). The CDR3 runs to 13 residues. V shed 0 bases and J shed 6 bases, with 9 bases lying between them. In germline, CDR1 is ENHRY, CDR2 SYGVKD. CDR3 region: CAISESGGPEQYF. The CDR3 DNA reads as TGTGCCATCAGTGAGTCGGGAGGACCCGAGCAGTACTTC.

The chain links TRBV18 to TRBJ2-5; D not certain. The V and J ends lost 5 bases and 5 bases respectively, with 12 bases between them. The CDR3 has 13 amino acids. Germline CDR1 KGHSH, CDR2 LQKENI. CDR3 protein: CASSSALEETQYF. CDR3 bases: TGTGCCAGCTCATCTGCTCTAGAGGAGACCCAGTACTTC.

The CDR3 loop is CASSLAWGQALEQYF. In DNA, the CDR3 is TGTGCCAGCAGCTTGGCCTGGGGACAGGCTCTCGAGCAGTACTTC. The chain has TRBV5-4 and TRBJ2-7; the match to TRBD1 covers 8 bases. Trimming cost V 0 bases and J 6 bases; bases outside gene matches: 8. The CDR3 spans 15 residues. Germline V CDR1 and CDR2: SGHNT, YYREEE (reference sequence).

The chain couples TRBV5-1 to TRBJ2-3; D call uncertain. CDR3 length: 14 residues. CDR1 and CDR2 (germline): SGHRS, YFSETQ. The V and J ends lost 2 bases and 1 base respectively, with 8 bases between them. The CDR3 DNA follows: TGCGCCAGCAGCTTCCGAGGCCGCACAGATACGCAGTATTTT. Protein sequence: CASSFRGRTDTQYF. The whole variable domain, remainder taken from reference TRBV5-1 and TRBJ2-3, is KAGVTQTPRYLIKTRGQQVTLSCSPISGHRSVSWYQQTPGQGLQFLFEYFSETQRNKGNFPGRFSGRQFSNSRSEMNVSTLELGDSALYLCASSFRGRTDTQYFGPGTRLTVL.

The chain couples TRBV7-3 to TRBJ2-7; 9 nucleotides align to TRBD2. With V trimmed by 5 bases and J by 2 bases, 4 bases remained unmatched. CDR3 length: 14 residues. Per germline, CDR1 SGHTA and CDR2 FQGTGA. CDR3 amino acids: CASSPTSGTYEQYF. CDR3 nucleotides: TGTGCCAGCAGCCCGACTAGCGGAACCTACGAGCAGTACTTC.

The chain's CDR3 is CASTRTGGTDTQYF. The CDR3 coding sequence is TGTGCCAGCACCCGGACAGGGGGGACAGATACGCAGTATTTT. The V call is TRBV11-2, the J call TRBJ2-3, with TRBD1 identical over 10 bases. V was clipped by 7 bases and J by 3 bases; unmatched bases: 4. Germline V CDR1 and CDR2: SGHAT, FQNNGV. This CDR3 contains 14 residues.

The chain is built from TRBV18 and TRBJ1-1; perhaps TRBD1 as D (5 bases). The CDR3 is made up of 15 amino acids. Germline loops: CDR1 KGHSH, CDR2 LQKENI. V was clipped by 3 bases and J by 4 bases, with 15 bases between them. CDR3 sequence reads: CASSPTWGGVTEAFF. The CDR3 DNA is TGTGCCAGCTCACCCACCTGGGGGGGAGTCACTGAAGCTTTCTTT.

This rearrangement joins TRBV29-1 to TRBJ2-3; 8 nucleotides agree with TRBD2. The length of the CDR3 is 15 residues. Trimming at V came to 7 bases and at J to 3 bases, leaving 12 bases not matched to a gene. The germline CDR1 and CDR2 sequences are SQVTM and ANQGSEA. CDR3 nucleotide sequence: TGCAGCGCGCTCGGACCCACGGGAGGGACAGATACGCAGTATTTT. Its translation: CSALGPTGGTDTQYF.

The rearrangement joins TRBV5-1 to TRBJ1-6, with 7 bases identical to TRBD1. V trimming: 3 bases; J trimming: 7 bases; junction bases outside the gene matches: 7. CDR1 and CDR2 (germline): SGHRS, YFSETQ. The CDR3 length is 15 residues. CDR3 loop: CASSSEGAGNSPLHF. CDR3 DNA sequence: TGCGCCAGCAGCTCCGAGGGGGCGGGGAATTCACCCCTCCACTTT.

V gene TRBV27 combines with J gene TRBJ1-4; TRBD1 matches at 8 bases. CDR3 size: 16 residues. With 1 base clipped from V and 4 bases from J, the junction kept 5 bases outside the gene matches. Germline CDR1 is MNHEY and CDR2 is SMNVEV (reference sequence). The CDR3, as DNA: TGTGCCAGCAGTTTATTAGCCGGACAGGGTAATGAAAAACTGTTTTTT. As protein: CASSLLAGQGNEKLFF.

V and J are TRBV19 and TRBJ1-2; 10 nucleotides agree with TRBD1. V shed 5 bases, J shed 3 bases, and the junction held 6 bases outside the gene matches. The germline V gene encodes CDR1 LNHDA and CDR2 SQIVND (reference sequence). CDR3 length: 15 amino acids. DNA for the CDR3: TGTGCCAGTAGTGACCCCGGGACAGGGGACTATGGCTACACCTTC. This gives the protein CASSDPGTGDYGYTF.

In DNA, the CDR3 is TGCGCCAGCAGCTTGGTACAGGGCGCCGGGGAGCTGTTTTTT. It codes for CASSLVQGAGELFF. The chain employs TRBV5-1 and TRBJ2-2, with D possibly matching TRBD1 (6 bases). This CDR3 region has 14 residues. Germline V gives CDR1 SGHRS, CDR2 YFSETQ. Trimming removed 0 bases from V and 6 bases from J, with 9 bases in between.

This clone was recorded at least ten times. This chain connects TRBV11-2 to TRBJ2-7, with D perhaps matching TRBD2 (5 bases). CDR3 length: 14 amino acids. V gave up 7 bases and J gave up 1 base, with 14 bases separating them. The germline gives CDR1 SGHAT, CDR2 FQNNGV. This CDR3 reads CASTPEGLSYEQYF. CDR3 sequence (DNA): TGTGCCAGCACCCCCGAGGGCTTGTCCTACGAGCAGTACTTC.

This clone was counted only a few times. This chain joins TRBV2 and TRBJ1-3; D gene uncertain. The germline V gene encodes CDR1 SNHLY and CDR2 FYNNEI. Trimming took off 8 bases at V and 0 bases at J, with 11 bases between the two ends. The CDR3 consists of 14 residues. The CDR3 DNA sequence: TGTGCCAGCTCCGGTTTATTCTCTGGAAACACCATATATTTT. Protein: CASSGLFSGNTIYF. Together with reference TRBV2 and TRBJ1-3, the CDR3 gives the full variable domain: EPEVTQTPSHQVTQMGQEVILRCVPISNHLYFYWYRQILGQKVEFLVSFYNNEISEKSEIFDDQFSVERPDGSNFTLKIRSTKLEDSAMYFCASSGLFSGNTIYFGEGSWLTVV.

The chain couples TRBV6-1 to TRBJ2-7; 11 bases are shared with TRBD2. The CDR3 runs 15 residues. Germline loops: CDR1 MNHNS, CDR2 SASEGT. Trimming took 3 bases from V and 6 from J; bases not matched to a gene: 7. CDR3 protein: CASSDSGGVVSEQYF. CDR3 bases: TGTGCCAGCAGTGATAGCGGGGGGGTCGTAAGCGAGCAGTACTTC.

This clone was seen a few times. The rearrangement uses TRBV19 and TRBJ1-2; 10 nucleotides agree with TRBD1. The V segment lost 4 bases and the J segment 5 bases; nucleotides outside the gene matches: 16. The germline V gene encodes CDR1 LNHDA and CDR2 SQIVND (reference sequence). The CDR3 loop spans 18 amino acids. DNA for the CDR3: TGTGCCAGTAGTACAAACCTCGGGACAGGGGAAAAAGAATATGGCTACACCTTC. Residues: CASSTNLGTGEKEYGYTF.

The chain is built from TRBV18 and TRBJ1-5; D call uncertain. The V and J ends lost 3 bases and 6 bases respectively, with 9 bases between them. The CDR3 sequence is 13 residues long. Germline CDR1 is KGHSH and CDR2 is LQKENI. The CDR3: CASSPAEGQPQHF. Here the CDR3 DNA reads TGTGCCAGCTCACCTGCCGAGGGTCAGCCCCAGCATTTT. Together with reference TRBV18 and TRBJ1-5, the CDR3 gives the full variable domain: NAGVMQNPRHLVRRRGQEARLRCSPMKGHSHVYWYRQLPEEGLKFMVYLQKENIIDESGMPKERFSAEFPKEGPSILRIQQVVRGDSAAYFCASSPAEGQPQHFGDGTRLSIL.